This record looks at one T cell receptor (beta chain) sequence and its context. Germline V gene lookup returns CDR1 KGHSH and CDR2 LQKENI. V lost 0 bases and J 1 base, leaving 21 bases between the germline ends. The CDR3 sequence is 19 residues long. These data are taken from a study of T cell changes during pregnancy in multiple sclerosis. Clones were read by immunoSEQ multiplex PCR, and TCRdb kept only the in-frame ones, dropping some. The sample contains 50,000 to 60,000 clones, 85% to 95% of which appear only once. The chain has TRBV18 and TRBJ1-1; D is undetermined. The sequence derives from a female donor in good health, enrolled as a control in a pregnancy study. The sample here was peripheral blood, taken after pregnancy. This chain's CDR3 is CASSPPFRRPEDSNTEAFF. Written as DNA, the CDR3 is TGTGCCAGCTCACCACCGTTTCGGAGGCCGGAGGATTCGAACACTGAAGCTTTCTTT.